The TCR beta chain described here comes from a study of beta chain features in type 1 diabetes. The investigators reverse transcribed all of the isolated RNA, so they sequenced expressed TCRB transcripts. TCRdb's table, derived via immunoSEQ multiplex PCR, lists solely in-frame clones and lacks some. The sample yields roughly 380,000 clones, 20% seen once. V shed 6 bases, J shed 0 bases, and the junction held 1 base outside the gene matches. The CDR3 has 13 amino acids. From germline, CDR1 is SQVTM and CDR2 ANQGSEA. The V gene is TRBV29-1, the J gene TRBJ2-5; 10 nucleotides agree with TRBD1. This TCR was recovered from a young woman in good health. Material: naive CD4+ T cells from blood. As DNA, the CDR3 is TGCAGCGTGACAGGGGGCCACCAAGAGACCCAGTACTTC. This gives the protein CSVTGGHQETQYF.